This T cell receptor (beta chain) was captured in a study of blood T cells in healthy people across ages. The CDR3 spans 15 residues. CDR1 is SGHTA and CDR2 is FQGTGA in the germline V gene. A second PCR, run for roughly 7 to 12 cycles, used a sample-barcoded 5' primer plus a J-beta primer mix. TCRdb called the 5' RACE reads again in MiXCR, with one record for every CDR3 protein. The table shows more than 1,000,000 distinct CDR3 sequences, with approximately 26% occurring only once. These records were also assigned to another study, of T cells of mothers and their children. This second study says: The donors comprised more than 5 children and their three healthy Caucasian mothers. In cDNA synthesis, all of the extracted RNA was used at about 1.6 ug per 15 ul. Overlap measured in related mother-child pairs was slightly, non-significantly higher than in unrelated pairs.

The material sequenced was blood. This rearrangement joins TRBV7-3 to TRBJ2-5; TRBD2 agrees at 7 bases. The DNA end is a closer match to TRBJ2-7, so the J assignment may be wrong. This receptor was obtained from a girl aged 2-10 years in good health. Here the CDR3 DNA reads TGTGCCAGCAGCCCCCGAAGCGGGGTTGCCTACGAGCAGTACTTC. Translation: CASSPRSGVAYEQYF.